These T cell receptor beta chains were read from a single sample in a study of blood T cells in healthy people across ages. TCRdb reprocessed the 5' RACE reads via MiXCR and lists one record per CDR3 protein. This repertoire shows hundreds of thousands of distinct CDR3 sequences, about 62% found once; its top ten account for around 20%. The sequencing sample was made of blood. These receptors all stem from a man in his thirties or forties in good health. The CDR3 runs from the conserved cysteine through the conserved F or W. D genes are given only for firm matches. Clone size is shown for a subset of rows, as once, few, many or a class of expanded clone.

abundance: .; j_gene: TRBJ2-3; v_gene: TRBV20-1; d_gene: .; CDR3nt: TGCAGTGCTAGAGATTACGCCGGGGTTGGGAGTACGCAGTATTTT; CDR3aa: CSARDYAGVGSTQYF
abundance: .; j_gene: TRBJ2-7; v_gene: TRBV20-1; d_gene: .; CDR3nt: TGCAGTGCTAGAGATGGGGTCACCTCCTACGAGCAGTACTTC; CDR3aa: CSARDGVTSYEQYF
abundance: once; j_gene: TRBJ1-1; v_gene: TRBV18; d_gene: .; CDR3nt: TGTGCCAGCTCACCACCAACCCAGGTTGAAGCTTTCTTT; CDR3aa: CASSPPTQVEAFF
abundance: .; j_gene: TRBJ1-1; v_gene: TRBV5-1; d_gene: .; CDR3nt: TGCGCCAGCAGCCCGGGGATAGGAGCTTTAGACACTGAAGCTTTCTTT; CDR3aa: CASSPGIGALDTEAFF
abundance: .; j_gene: TRBJ2-7; v_gene: TRBV20-1; d_gene: .; CDR3nt: TGCAGTGCCCATAGGGGGGAGCAGTACTTC; CDR3aa: CSAHRGEQYF
abundance: .; j_gene: TRBJ1-2; v_gene: TRBV4-3; d_gene: .; CDR3nt: TGCGCCAGCAGCCAAGTCGGTTGGGGGAGTTCGTCTTATGGCTACACCTTC; CDR3aa: CASSQVGWGSSSYGYTF
abundance: .; j_gene: TRBJ2-5; v_gene: TRBV2; d_gene: .; CDR3nt: TGTGCCAGCGGACCCGAGACCCAGTACTTC; CDR3aa: CASGPETQYF
abundance: .; j_gene: TRBJ1-4; v_gene: TRBV5-1; d_gene: .; CDR3nt: TGCGCCAGCAGCGAAGGACAGTGGGGAAAACTGTTTTTT; CDR3aa: CASSEGQWGKLFF
abundance: .; j_gene: TRBJ2-3; v_gene: TRBV20-1; d_gene: TRBD2; CDR3nt: TGCAGTGCTAGCCTGATGGCGGGAGCGGATACGCAGTATTTT; CDR3aa: CSASLMAGADTQYF
abundance: .; j_gene: TRBJ2-5; v_gene: TRBV7-2; d_gene: .; CDR3nt: TGTGCCAGCAGCCTTACGTTGCGGCTCGAGACCCAGTACTTC; CDR3aa: CASSLTLRLETQYF
abundance: .; j_gene: TRBJ1-2; v_gene: TRBV7-2; d_gene: .; CDR3nt: TGTGCCAGCAGCGTTAGCGCGGGAACGGGCCGCAACTATGGCTACACCTTC; CDR3aa: CASSVSAGTGRNYGYTF
abundance: .; j_gene: TRBJ1-1; v_gene: TRBV12-3/TRBV12-4; d_gene: .; CDR3nt: TGTGCCAGCAGTTTGGGGAAACGGCGTGAAGCTTTCTTT; CDR3aa: CASSLGKRREAFF
abundance: .; j_gene: TRBJ1-1; v_gene: TRBV2; d_gene: TRBD1; CDR3nt: TGTGCCAGCAGCCGACAGGGAGAGGCCACTGAAGCTTTCTTT; CDR3aa: CASSRQGEATEAFF
abundance: .; j_gene: TRBJ2-3; v_gene: TRBV2; d_gene: TRBD2; CDR3nt: TGTGCCAGCAGGGGACTAGCGGGAGGCCTCACAGATACGCAGTATTTT; CDR3aa: CASRGLAGGLTDTQYF
abundance: .; j_gene: TRBJ2-3; v_gene: TRBV5-5; d_gene: .; CDR3nt: TGTGCCAGCAGCTTGTGGAGGGTTGTCACAGATACGCAGTATTTT; CDR3aa: CASSLWRVVTDTQYF
abundance: few; j_gene: TRBJ2-3; v_gene: TRBV20-1; d_gene: TRBD2; CDR3nt: TGCAGTGCTATAAGGACTAGCGGCACAGATACGCAGTATTTT; CDR3aa: CSAIRTSGTDTQYF
abundance: .; j_gene: TRBJ2-7; v_gene: TRBV2; d_gene: TRBD2; CDR3nt: TGTGCCAGCAGTGTCGGACTAGCGGGAAACTACGAGCAGTACTTC; CDR3aa: CASSVGLAGNYEQYF
abundance: .; j_gene: TRBJ1-1; v_gene: TRBV5-1; d_gene: .; CDR3nt: TGCGCCAGCAGCTTGAGACAGACGAACACTGAAGCTTTCTTT; CDR3aa: CASSLRQTNTEAFF
abundance: .; j_gene: TRBJ2-7; v_gene: TRBV4-3; d_gene: .; CDR3nt: TGCGCCAGCAGCCATAAGGCAGGGCCCTACGAGCAGTACTTC; CDR3aa: CASSHKAGPYEQYF
abundance: .; j_gene: TRBJ1-2; v_gene: TRBV7-9; d_gene: .; CDR3nt: TGTGCCAGCTCACCTGACTATGGCTACACCTTC; CDR3aa: CASSPDYGYTF
abundance: .; j_gene: TRBJ2-7; v_gene: TRBV20-1; d_gene: .; CDR3nt: TGCAGTGCGACCGACGGGGCCTACTACGAGCAGTACTTC; CDR3aa: CSATDGAYYEQYF
abundance: few; j_gene: TRBJ2-1; v_gene: TRBV7-9; d_gene: TRBD1; CDR3nt: TGTGCCAGCAGCTTAGGGCCCCGGGACAGGGTTAAAAATGAGCAGTTCTTC; CDR3aa: CASSLGPRDRVKNEQFF
abundance: .; j_gene: TRBJ1-3; v_gene: TRBV18; d_gene: .; CDR3nt: TGTGCCAGCTCACCCGACAGCCACTCTGGAAACACCATATATTTT; CDR3aa: CASSPDSHSGNTIYF
abundance: .; j_gene: TRBJ2-1; v_gene: TRBV20-1; d_gene: TRBD2; CDR3nt: TGCAGTGCTAGAGATACCAGCGGGAGTAGCCATGAGCAGTTCTTC; CDR3aa: CSARDTSGSSHEQFF
abundance: .; j_gene: TRBJ2-7; v_gene: TRBV6-2/TRBV6-3; d_gene: .; CDR3nt: TGTGCCAGCAGCCGCCGGGGACAAACCTACGAGCAGTACTTC; CDR3aa: CASSRRGQTYEQYF
abundance: .; j_gene: TRBJ2-5; v_gene: TRBV12-1; d_gene: .; CDR3nt: TGTGCCAGCCTAGGACTAGCGGGAAATATACAAGAGACCCAGTACTTC; CDR3aa: CASLGLAGNIQETQYF
abundance: .; j_gene: TRBJ1-2; v_gene: TRBV6-5; d_gene: .; CDR3nt: TGTGCCAGCAGTTACGAGAGGGGACGAGGTGGCTACACCTTC; CDR3aa: CASSYERGRGGYTF
abundance: .; j_gene: TRBJ1-2; v_gene: TRBV20-1; d_gene: TRBD1; CDR3nt: TGCAGTGGGACGCAGGGGGCGCGGGACTATGGCTACACCTTC; CDR3aa: CSGTQGARDYGYTF
abundance: .; j_gene: TRBJ1-2; v_gene: TRBV12-3/TRBV12-4; d_gene: TRBD1; CDR3nt: TGTGCCAGCAGTTTAGTCCAGGGGGCCGGTGGCTACACCTTC; CDR3aa: CASSLVQGAGGYTF
abundance: .; j_gene: TRBJ2-1; v_gene: TRBV15; d_gene: .; CDR3nt: TGTGCCACCAGCAGAGTTCGGACCTACAATGAGCAGTTCTTC; CDR3aa: CATSRVRTYNEQFF
abundance: .; j_gene: TRBJ2-3; v_gene: TRBV7-6; d_gene: TRBD2; CDR3nt: TGTGCCAGCAGCTTATCAGTACTAGCGGGGGATACACAGTATTTT; CDR3aa: CASSLSVLAGDTQYF
abundance: .; j_gene: TRBJ2-5; v_gene: TRBV24-1; d_gene: TRBD2; CDR3nt: TGTGCCACCAGTGGAGGTAGCGGGAGCCAGACGGAGACCCAGTACTTC; CDR3aa: CATSGGSGSQTETQYF
abundance: .; j_gene: TRBJ2-1; v_gene: TRBV24-1; d_gene: TRBD1; CDR3nt: TGTGCCACCAGTGACATCCTAGGGGGCGGTGAGCAGTTCTTC; CDR3aa: CATSDILGGGEQFF
abundance: .; j_gene: TRBJ2-3; v_gene: TRBV6-5; d_gene: TRBD1; CDR3nt: TGTGCCAGCAGTTACTCGATTCAGGGGGCTAAAGATACGCAGTATTTT; CDR3aa: CASSYSIQGAKDTQYF
abundance: .; j_gene: TRBJ1-1; v_gene: TRBV20-1; d_gene: .; CDR3nt: TGCAGTGCTCCCACCGAACGGACAGCCACTGAAGCTTTCTTT; CDR3aa: CSAPTERTATEAFF
abundance: .; j_gene: TRBJ2-4; v_gene: TRBV7-6; d_gene: .; CDR3nt: TGTGCCAGCAGCGTAGGAGGGGTAGAGGACATTCAGTACTTC; CDR3aa: CASSVGGVEDIQYF
abundance: .; j_gene: TRBJ2-4; v_gene: TRBV2; d_gene: .; CDR3nt: TGTGCCAGCAGTCCTGGGGGATTGGGGGCTAACATTCAGTACTTC; CDR3aa: CASSPGGLGANIQYF
abundance: .; j_gene: TRBJ1-2; v_gene: TRBV20-1; d_gene: .; CDR3nt: TGCAGTGCTGGGAACCGCGGCTACACCTTC; CDR3aa: CSAGNRGYTF
abundance: .; j_gene: TRBJ1-6; v_gene: TRBV29-1; d_gene: .; CDR3nt: TGCAGCGTTGGGGCTGACCTTAATTCACCCCTCCACTTT; CDR3aa: CSVGADLNSPLHF
abundance: .; j_gene: TRBJ2-7; v_gene: TRBV7-2; d_gene: .; CDR3nt: TGTGCCGGCAGCACGACCCCCCGGGGATACGAGCAGTACTTC; CDR3aa: CAGSTTPRGYEQYF
abundance: .; j_gene: TRBJ2-5; v_gene: TRBV7-2; d_gene: .; CDR3nt: TGTGCCAGCAGCCGTTGGGGCTCCAAGGAGACCCAGTACTTC; CDR3aa: CASSRWGSKETQYF
abundance: .; j_gene: TRBJ2-2; v_gene: TRBV14; d_gene: .; CDR3nt: TGTGCCAGCAGCCAAGACAGGTCCACCGGGGAGCTGTTTTTT; CDR3aa: CASSQDRSTGELFF
abundance: .; j_gene: TRBJ2-5; v_gene: TRBV7-2; d_gene: .; CDR3nt: TGTGCCAGCAGCTTAGATACAGGGGCGGGAGAGCAGTACTTC; CDR3aa: CASSLDTGAGEQYF
abundance: .; j_gene: TRBJ2-5; v_gene: TRBV6-2/TRBV6-3; d_gene: TRBD1; CDR3nt: TGTGCCAGCACTACACTGACAGGGCTGCTAGAGACCCAGTACTTC; CDR3aa: CASTTLTGLLETQYF
abundance: few; j_gene: TRBJ1-2; v_gene: TRBV4-2; d_gene: .; CDR3nt: TGTGCCAGCAGCCCCACAGGGTTACTCTATGGCTACACCTTC; CDR3aa: CASSPTGLLYGYTF
abundance: .; j_gene: TRBJ2-3; v_gene: TRBV20-1; d_gene: .; CDR3nt: TGCAGTGCTAACCGACAGGTTAGCACAGATACGCAGTATTTT; CDR3aa: CSANRQVSTDTQYF
abundance: few; j_gene: TRBJ2-1; v_gene: TRBV20-1; d_gene: .; CDR3nt: TGCAGTGCTTCGTCGGTCTCTGAGCAGTTCTTC; CDR3aa: CSASSVSEQFF
abundance: .; j_gene: TRBJ2-5; v_gene: TRBV6-2/TRBV6-3; d_gene: .; CDR3nt: TGTGCCAGCGGCCCCAGGGTTTCGGAGACCCAGTACTTC; CDR3aa: CASGPRVSETQYF
abundance: .; j_gene: TRBJ2-5; v_gene: TRBV3-1; d_gene: .; CDR3nt: TGTGCCAGCAGCCAAGATGTCAGGGGGGGGCAAGAGACCCAGTACTTC; CDR3aa: CASSQDVRGGQETQYF
abundance: .; j_gene: TRBJ2-5; v_gene: TRBV5-1; d_gene: TRBD2; CDR3nt: TGCGCCAGCAGCTCCGGAGCGGGAGTGCGGGAGCAGTACTTC; CDR3aa: CASSSGAGVREQYF
abundance: once; j_gene: TRBJ2-1; v_gene: TRBV12-5; d_gene: .; CDR3nt: TGTGCTAGTGGTTTGGTACTAGGGGGGCAGTTCTACAATGAGCAGTTCTTC; CDR3aa: CASGLVLGGQFYNEQFF
abundance: .; j_gene: TRBJ2-5; v_gene: TRBV7-2; d_gene: .; CDR3nt: TGTGCCAGCAGCCTGGGGACACCTCTAAGTGAGCAGTACTTC; CDR3aa: CASSLGTPLSEQYF
abundance: .; j_gene: TRBJ2-5; v_gene: TRBV7-2; d_gene: TRBD2; CDR3nt: TGTGCCAGCACCTCTTCGACAGAGACGGCCCGGGAGGCCCAGTACTTC; CDR3aa: CASTSSTETAREAQYF
abundance: .; j_gene: TRBJ2-6; v_gene: TRBV29-1; d_gene: .; CDR3nt: TGCAGCGTTAAGGAGGCCACTGGGACCAACGTCCTGACTTTC; CDR3aa: CSVKEATGTNVLTF
abundance: .; j_gene: TRBJ1-1; v_gene: TRBV7-2; d_gene: .; CDR3nt: TGTGCCAGCAGCTTACGACAGTTGAGCACTGAAGCTTTCTTT; CDR3aa: CASSLRQLSTEAFF
abundance: .; j_gene: TRBJ1-1; v_gene: TRBV6-1; d_gene: .; CDR3nt: TGTGCCAGCAGGACCGGGCCCCCCGGGGAAGCTTTCTTT; CDR3aa: CASRTGPPGEAFF
abundance: .; j_gene: TRBJ1-2; v_gene: TRBV25-1; d_gene: .; CDR3nt: TGTGCCAGCAGTGAATATAAACAGGGAGGCTCCTATGGCTACACCTTC; CDR3aa: CASSEYKQGGSYGYTF
abundance: few; j_gene: TRBJ2-7; v_gene: TRBV29-1; d_gene: .; CDR3nt: TGCAGCGTTGTTCAGGTGGGATCTAGCTCCTACGAGCAGTACTTC; CDR3aa: CSVVQVGSSSYEQYF
abundance: few; j_gene: TRBJ2-7; v_gene: TRBV20-1; d_gene: .; CDR3nt: TGCAGTGCTAGAGACGTTTACGAGCAGTACTTC; CDR3aa: CSARDVYEQYF